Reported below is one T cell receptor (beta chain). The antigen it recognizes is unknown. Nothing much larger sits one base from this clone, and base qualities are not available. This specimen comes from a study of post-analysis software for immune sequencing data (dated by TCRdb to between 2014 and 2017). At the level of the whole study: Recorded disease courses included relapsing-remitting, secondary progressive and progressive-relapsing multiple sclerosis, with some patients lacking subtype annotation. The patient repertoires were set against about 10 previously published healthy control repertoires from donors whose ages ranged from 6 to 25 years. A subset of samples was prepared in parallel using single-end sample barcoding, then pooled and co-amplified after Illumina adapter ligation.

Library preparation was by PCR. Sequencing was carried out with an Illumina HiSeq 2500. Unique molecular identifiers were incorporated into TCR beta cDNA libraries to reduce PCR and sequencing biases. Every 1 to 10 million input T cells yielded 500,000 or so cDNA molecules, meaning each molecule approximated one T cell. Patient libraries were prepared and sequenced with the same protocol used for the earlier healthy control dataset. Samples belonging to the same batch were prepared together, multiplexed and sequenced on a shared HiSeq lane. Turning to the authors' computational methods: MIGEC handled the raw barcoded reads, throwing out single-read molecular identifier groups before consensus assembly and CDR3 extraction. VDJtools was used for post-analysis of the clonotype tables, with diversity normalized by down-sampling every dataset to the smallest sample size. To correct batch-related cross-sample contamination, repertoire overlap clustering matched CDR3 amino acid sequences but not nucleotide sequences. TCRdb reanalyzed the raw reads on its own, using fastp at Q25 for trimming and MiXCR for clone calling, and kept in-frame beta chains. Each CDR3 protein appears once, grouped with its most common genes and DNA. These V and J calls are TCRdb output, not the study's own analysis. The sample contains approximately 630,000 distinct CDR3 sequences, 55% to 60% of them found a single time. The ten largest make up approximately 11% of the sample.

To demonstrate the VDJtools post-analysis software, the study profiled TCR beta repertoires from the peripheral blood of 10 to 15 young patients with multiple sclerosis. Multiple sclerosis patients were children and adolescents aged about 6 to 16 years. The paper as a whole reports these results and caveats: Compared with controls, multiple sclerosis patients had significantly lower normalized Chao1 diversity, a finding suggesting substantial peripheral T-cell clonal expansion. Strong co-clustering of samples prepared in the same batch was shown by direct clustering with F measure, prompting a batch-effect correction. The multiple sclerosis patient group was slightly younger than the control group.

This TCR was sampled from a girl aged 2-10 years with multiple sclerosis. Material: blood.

The sequence in DNA is TGCGCCAGCAGCTTGGACATGCCGGACGAGCAGTACTTC. Its protein reads: CASSLDMPDEQYF. The chain was built from TRBV5-1 and TRBJ2-7; the D gene lacks a confident call. From a lookup of the germline V gene, CDR1 and CDR2 are SGHRS and YFSETQ. Its CDR3 holds 13 amino acids, cysteine through phenylalanine. CDR3 DNA is the only sequence kept; it has 39 bases, read in frame from the first base. At the junction V is shortened by 0 bases and J by 5 bases, with 9 bases in between.